This T cell receptor beta chain was sequenced in a study of T cells in Graves' hyperthyroidism and ophthalmopathy. Study observations and caveats: Within blood appeared most thyroid clonotypes that had expanded above 0.001.

Exclusion of patients followed from uncontrolled infection, other autoimmune disease, pregnancy or lactation. On the basis of clinical symptoms, serum thyroxine and TRAb, thyroid ultrasound and orbital computed tomography, diagnoses were made. Amplification of TCR beta CDR3 regions was performed using RNA transcripts as template. The HTBI set primed first-round TCR CDR3 RT-PCR. TCRdb re-derived calls from the multiplex PCR reads in MiXCR, one entry per CDR3 protein. The sample includes roughly 500,000 distinct CDR3 sequences, around 50% of them seen just once. Comment on this clonotype: Antigen unknown.

The origin of this receptor is an adult woman with Graves' disease, either hyperthyroidism or ophthalmopathy (not recorded which). Specimen: peripheral blood or thyroid tissue (not recorded which).

The CDR3 DNA follows: TGTGCCAGCAGTTCCTCCTGGACCCAGTACTTC. This codes for CASSSSWTQYF. This chain joins TRBV6-5 and TRBJ2-5; unclear D gene. Germline CDR1 is MNHEY and CDR2 is SVGAGI. This CDR3 has 11 residues. Trimming took 4 bases from V and 7 from J, leaving 7 bases between them.